These 21 T cell receptor beta chains were sequenced from one sample in a study of spatial heterogeneity in lung cancer (dated by TCRdb to the late 2010s). Sample time point, as interpreted from the label and publication: blood at routine non-recurrence follow-up after resection. The method was 5' RACE. The sequencer was a NextSeq 500. TCRdb reanalyzed the raw reads on its own, using fastp at Q25 for trimming and MiXCR for clone calling, and kept in-frame beta chains. CDR3 protein duplicates are merged, each entry listing the most common genes and DNA. The sample data list 110,000 or so distinct CDR3 sequences, and roughly a tenth of these were observed just once. Clones ranked in the top ten supply 24% of the sample. This sample comprised PBMCs, obtained at follow-up. Receptors were obtained from a female donor with early-stage non-small cell lung cancer.

J is TRBJ1-1 and V is TRBV30; 11 positions agree with TRBD1. V was pared by 5 bases and J by 5 bases, with 4 bases of the junction left unmatched. The germline V gene has CDR1 GTSNPN and CDR2 SVGIG (reference sequence). This CDR3 has 13 residues. The CDR3: CAWGQGARTEAFF. In nucleotides, the CDR3 is TGTGCCTGGGGACAGGGGGCGAGGACTGAAGCTTTCTTT.

J is TRBJ1-1 and V is TRBV20-1, with D possibly TRBD1 on 5 matching bases. This CDR3 contains 14 residues. V lost 5 bases to trimming and J lost 6 bases, with 19 bases between them. CDR1 is DFQATT and CDR2 is SNEGSKA in the germline V gene (reference sequence). The CDR3 coding sequence is TGCAGTGCTCCTGATCCAGGGTTATACGCTGAAGCTTTCTTT. Its protein is CSAPDPGLYAEAFF.

V gene TRBV7-6 combines with J gene TRBJ2-1; TRBD2 agrees at 11 bases. The germline V gene has CDR1 SGHVS and CDR2 FNYEAQ. The trim removed 5 bases at V and 2 bases at J, leaving 8 bases unmatched. The CDR3 spans 17 residues. CDR3 in amino acids: CASSRRISGRAYNEQFF. CDR3 bases: TGTGCCAGCAGCCGACGAATTAGCGGGAGGGCCTACAATGAGCAGTTCTTC.

This clonotype was counted ten times or more. The chain employs TRBV29-1 and TRBJ2-3; 15 bases match TRBD2. The CDR3 is 17 amino acids. In germline, CDR1 is SQVTM, CDR2 ANQGSEA. Unmatched junction bases numbered 10, after V lost 5 bases and J lost 4 bases. CDR3 nucleotide sequence: TGCAGCGTTATGGGACTAGCGGGAGGTGCCGCATCAGATACGCAGTATTTT. This encodes CSVMGLAGGAASDTQYF.

The sample holds a few counts of this clonotype. The rearrangement links TRBV10-3 to TRBJ1-6; D might be TRBD1 (6 bases). The CDR3 consists of 16 residues. Trimming removed 0 bases from V and 6 bases from J, with 12 bases in between. Germline CDR1 reads ENHRY; CDR2 reads SYGVKD. The CDR3 reads CAISESGGAFNSPLHF. CDR3 coding DNA: TGTGCCATCAGTGAGTCTGGGGGGGCGTTTAATTCACCCCTCCACTTT.

The rearrangement links TRBV12-3 or TRBV12-4 to TRBJ1-1; D gene unclear. The CDR3 totals 12 residues. Trimming pared 2 bases from V and 6 bases from J, leaving 7 bases between. CDR3 residues: CASSLRGSEAFF. CDR3 in DNA: TGTGCCAGCAGTTTACGAGGGTCTGAAGCTTTCTTT.

This clonotype came up a few times. The chain uses TRBV5-1 and TRBJ1-3, with D unresolved. CDR3 length equals 14 residues. CDR1 and CDR2 from the germline V gene are SGHRS and YFSETQ. V dropped 3 bases and J dropped 3 bases, with 10 bases sitting between them. CDR3 nucleotides: TGCGCCAGCAGCTCTACCGGTTATGGAAACACCATATATTTT. It codes for CASSSTGYGNTIYF. Complete variable domain (other parts from reference TRBV5-1 and TRBJ1-3): KAGVTQTPRYLIKTRGQQVTLSCSPISGHRSVSWYQQTPGQGLQFLFEYFSETQRNKGNFPGRFSGRQFSNSRSEMNVSTLELGDSALYLCASSSTGYGNTIYFGEGSWLTVV.

This chain uses TRBV19 with TRBJ1-1; D remains unclear. V shed 3 bases and J shed 2 bases, with 7 bases lying between them. The CDR3 covers 13 residues. CDR1 and CDR2 from the germline V gene are LNHDA and SQIVND (reference sequence). CDR3 DNA: TGTGCCAGTAGTATCCGGAAAAACACTGAAGCTTTCTTT. Amino acids: CASSIRKNTEAFF.

This clonotype was seen many times. CDR3 in DNA: TGTGCCAGCAGCGTCCAGACAGGCCACAATCAGCCCCAGCATTTT. It is translated as CASSVQTGHNQPQHF. The chain uses TRBV7-8 and TRBJ1-5; possible D gene TRBD1, 6 bases. CDR1 is SGHVS, CDR2 FQNEAQ, per germline. CDR3 length: 15 amino acids. Trimming left V 5 bases short and J 3 bases short, with 14 bases between.

The chain recombines TRBV6-5 with TRBJ1-5; TRBD1 matches 7 bases. Germline CDR1 reads MNHEY; CDR2 reads SVGAGI. J lost 0 bases, V lost 5 bases, and 10 bases had no gene match. This CDR3 is built from 17 residues. The CDR3 sequence is CASSLSGTAYSNQPQHF. The DNA for the CDR3 is TGTGCCAGCAGTCTATCCGGGACAGCGTATAGCAATCAGCCCCAGCATTTT.

This rearrangement joins TRBV7-8 to TRBJ1-1, with a possible D match to TRBD1 (6 bases). Deletions cut 1 base from V and 6 bases from J, with 9 bases between. The CDR3 extends over 13 amino acids. From germline, CDR1 is SGHVS and CDR2 FQNEAQ. CDR3 residues: CASSLVRGAEAFF. CDR3 coding DNA: TGTGCCAGCAGCTTAGTCAGGGGCGCTGAAGCTTTCTTT.

The chain joins TRBV5-1 to TRBJ2-7, with D perhaps matching TRBD1 (6 bases). The CDR3 consists of 14 residues. The V gene's germline CDR1 is SGHRS and CDR2 YFSETQ. V shed 4 bases and J shed 2 bases, with 13 bases lying between them. The CDR3 DNA follows: TGCGCCAGCAGCCTCGGACAGTTTCCCTACGAGCAGTACTTC. Its protein product is CASSLGQFPYEQYF.

This clonotype was counted only a few times. The rearrangement uses TRBV20-1 and TRBJ2-5; perhaps TRBD1 as D (6 bases). V gave up 4 bases and J gave up 6 bases, with 18 bases separating them. The CDR3 totals 14 residues. Germline CDR1 is DFQATT and CDR2 is SNEGSKA (reference sequence). CDR3 residues: CSANNRVFLKTQYF. The CDR3, as DNA: TGCAGTGCTAACAACAGGGTGTTCTTGAAGACCCAGTACTTC.

The V gene is TRBV5-4, the J gene TRBJ2-3; D not certain. The end of the DNA is better explained by TRBJ1-5, so the J call may be wrong. Germline values: CDR1 SGHNT, CDR2 YYREEE (reference sequence). This CDR3 spans 15 amino acids. The CDR3 sequence: CASSLDVGAADTQHF. CDR3 nucleotide sequence: TGTGCCAGCAGCTTGGACGTGGGAGCGGCAGATACGCAGCATTTT.

This clonotype was detected only a few times. The CDR3 bases are TGTGCCAGCAGCCGACGTTTGGGGGGCGGCTACAATGAGCAGTTCTTC. Amino acids: CASSRRLGGGYNEQFF. This sequence joins TRBV7-9 and TRBJ2-1, with D perhaps being TRBD1 or TRBD2 (6 bases each). This CDR3 contains 16 residues. Germline V gene sequence: CDR1 SEHNR, CDR2 FQNEAQ (reference sequence). V lost 5 bases, J lost 3 bases, and 17 bases lay in between. The full variable domain, its missing parts supplied by reference TRBV7-9 and TRBJ2-1, is DTGVSQNPRHKITKRGQNVTFRCDPISEHNRLYWYRQTLGQGPEFLTYFQNEAQLEKSRLLSDRFSAERPKGSFSTLEIQRTEQGDSAMYLCASSRRLGGGYNEQFFGPGTRLTVL.

The rearrangement links TRBV11-2 to TRBJ1-1; D unclear. This CDR3 is built from 14 residues. V was shortened by 2 bases and J by 3 bases, with 10 bases between the two germline ends. Germline V lookup: CDR1 SGHAT, CDR2 FQNNGV. Here the CDR3 reads CASSLSLTDTEAFF. The CDR3 DNA follows: TGTGCCAGCAGCTTATCCCTGACCGACACTGAAGCTTTCTTT.

There are a few counts of this clonotype. The genes are TRBV24-1 and TRBJ2-2; no firm D call. The CDR3 runs 16 residues. Trimming left V 0 bases short and J 0 bases short, with 7 bases between. Germline CDR1 and CDR2: KGHDR and SFDVKD. The CDR3 sequence: CATSDLTASNTGELFF. CDR3 DNA sequence: TGTGCCACCAGTGATTTGACCGCCTCGAACACCGGGGAGCTGTTTTTT.

The rearrangement links TRBV5-4 to TRBJ1-3, with a weak D call TRBD1 (6 bases). V was trimmed by 4 bases and J by 4 bases, leaving 12 bases between them. This CDR3 contains 14 residues. Germline V CDR1 and CDR2: SGHNT, YYREEE (reference sequence). The CDR3 region has the DNA TGTGCCAGCAGCATACAGGGAACGGGAAACACCATATATTTT. It translates to CASSIQGTGNTIYF.

This clonotype appeared a few times. The chain is built from TRBV5-1 and TRBJ2-3; perhaps TRBD1 as D (6 bases). V gave up 4 bases and J gave up 0 bases, with 15 bases separating them. This CDR3 spans 16 amino acids. CDR1 and CDR2 (germline): SGHRS, YFSETQ. Here the CDR3 reads CASSLTGQSSTDTQYF. The CDR3 DNA reads TGCGCCAGCAGCCTAACCGGACAGTCAAGCACAGATACGCAGTATTTT.

The chain combines TRBV6-2 or TRBV6-3 with TRBJ1-1; D is possibly TRBD1 (5 bases). This CDR3 comprises 14 residues. Germline CDR1 MNHEY, CDR2 SVGEGT. V shed 0 bases and J shed 8 bases, with 13 bases lying between them. The CDR3 here is CASSYSNQGLEAFF. The CDR3 DNA follows: TGTGCCAGCAGTTACTCGAATCAGGGTTTAGAAGCTTTCTTT.

This chain links TRBV24-1 with TRBJ1-2, with 10 bases identical to TRBD1. CDR1 KGHDR and CDR2 SFDVKD come from the germline V gene. The CDR3 is 15 residues long. Trimming removed 4 bases from V and 5 bases from J; junction bases left unmatched: 6. The CDR3 coding sequence is TGTGCCACCAGTGACGGGGACAGGGGCGCATATGGCTACACCTTC. This translates into CATSDGDRGAYGYTF.